This TCR beta chain comes out of a study of graft-versus-host responses after intestinal transplantation. Study observations and caveats: Detection of GvH clones occurred in recipient marrow, and some had their first appearance in ileum or blood.

Worth noting for this clone: Its antigen is still unknown.

Libraries were prepared by immunoSEQ multiplex PCR; TCRdb keeps only in-frame clonotypes and omits some of them. This sample has 80,000 to 90,000 clones, with roughly 90% found just once. This clonotype was sampled from a human donor who received an intestinal transplant. Sequences were derived from unstimulated CD4+ T cells sorted from spleen or lymph node cells, sampled before intestinal transplant.

CDR3: CATGGGGRNTEAFF. In DNA, the CDR3 is TGTGCCACCGGTGGGGGGGGGAGGAACACTGAAGCTTTCTTT. This chain connects TRBV15 to TRBJ1-1, with TRBD1 as a possible D gene (5 bases). The germline V gene has CDR1 LNHNV and CDR2 YYDKDF (reference sequence). With 8 bases removed from V and 1 base from J, the gap between germline ends came to 14 bases. There are 14 residues in the CDR3.